Presented here are 30 T cell receptor beta chains from one specimen sequenced in a study of cytomegalovirus exposure and HLA in healthy donors. TCRdb's table, derived via immunoSEQ multiplex PCR, lists solely in-frame clones and lacks some. The data contain roughly 56,000 clones, about 95% of them seen just once; the ten biggest clones take up under 3%. Sequences were obtained from PBMCs. The receptors derive from a man aged 18 to 29 in good health and CMV-seronegative.

Turning to this clone: This sample also contains other DNA sequences that code for the same CDR3. This rearrangement joins TRBV5-1 to TRBJ2-3, with D possibly being TRBD2 (5 bases). The CDR3 runs 14 residues. The germline V gene has CDR1 SGHRS and CDR2 YFSETQ. Trimming removed 0 bases from V and 1 base from J, with 6 bases in between. The CDR3, as DNA: TGCGCCAGCAGCTTGGCCGGGGGCACAGATACGCAGTATTTT. Its translation: CASSLAGGTDTQYF.

The chain couples TRBV6-5 to TRBJ2-5, with TRBD2 matching 9 bases. V gave up 2 bases and J gave up 4 bases; unmatched junction bases: 5. This CDR3 comprises 15 residues. CDR1 is MNHEY and CDR2 is SVGAGI in the germline V gene. Written as DNA, the CDR3 is TGTGCCAGCAGTTACGGGGCGACTAGCGGAGAGACCCAGTACTTC. Translation gives CASSYGATSGETQYF.

The genes are TRBV19 and TRBJ1-4, with 7 bases that match TRBD1. In germline, CDR1 is LNHDA, CDR2 SQIVND (reference sequence). The CDR3 covers 15 residues. V lost 5 bases, J lost 8 bases, and 11 bases stayed unmatched. CDR3: CASSLNRGVVEKLFF. In DNA form, the CDR3 reads TGTGCCAGTAGTCTAAACAGGGGAGTGGTGGAAAAACTGTTTTTT.

The count of this clone is one. The chain combines TRBV7-9 with TRBJ2-7, with 7 bases that match TRBD2. CDR3 length: 14 residues. Trimming cost V 3 bases and J 4 bases; bases outside gene matches: 6. The germline V gene encodes CDR1 SEHNR and CDR2 FQNEAQ (reference sequence). The DNA of the CDR3 is TGTGCCAGCAGCTTCGGGGGGAGAGGTTACGAGCAGTACTTC. Protein product: CASSFGGRGYEQYF.

This chain joins TRBV6-6 and TRBJ1-1; D ambiguous. Germline lookup yields CDR1 MNHNY and CDR2 SVGAGI (reference sequence). V was trimmed by 8 bases and J by 1 base, leaving 14 bases between them. This CDR3 contains 14 residues. The CDR3 spells CASQTFTSNTEAFF. CDR3 nucleotides: TGTGCCAGCCAGACATTTACGTCGAACACTGAAGCTTTCTTT.

This rearrangement joins TRBV4-3 to TRBJ1-1; 7 nucleotides line up with TRBD1. Germline CDR1 and CDR2: LGHNA and YSLEER. J lost 0 bases, V lost 4 bases, and 5 bases had no gene match. The CDR3 contains 15 residues. Here the CDR3 DNA reads TGCGCCAGCAGCCTCACAGGACAGGTGAACACTGAAGCTTTCTTT. It is translated as CASSLTGQVNTEAFF.

This clone showed up just once. CDR3 DNA sequence: TGTGCCAGCAGTTACTCGAGCCTCGGAGACACCATATATTTT. This gives the protein CASSYSSLGDTIYF. V is TRBV6-5 and J is TRBJ1-3; D gene ambiguous. Trimming shortened V by 0 bases and J by 8 bases, and 11 bases separated the two germline ends. Germline lookup yields CDR1 MNHEY and CDR2 SVGAGI. There are 14 residues in the CDR3.

This chain joins TRBV6-4 and TRBJ2-7; D might be TRBD2 (6 bases). V dropped 5 bases and J dropped 4 bases, with 12 bases sitting between them. The CDR3 spans 13 residues. From germline, CDR1 is MRHNA and CDR2 SNTAGT. For the CDR3, the DNA is TGTGCCAGCAGTCCGGGTAGCGGATACGAGCAGTACTTC. Its translation: CASSPGSGYEQYF.

The chain uses TRBV4-3 and TRBJ1-1, with D unresolved. The CDR3 spans 13 residues. V was shortened by 0 bases and J by 1 base, with 3 bases between the two germline ends. Germline CDR1 is LGHNA and CDR2 is YSLEER. The CDR3, as DNA: TGCGCCAGCAGCCAAGACAGGAACACTGAAGCTTTCTTT. Its translation: CASSQDRNTEAFF.

J is TRBJ2-3 and V is TRBV5-5; the match to TRBD2 covers 10 bases. The J segment lost 4 bases and the V segment lost 4 bases, leaving 9 bases of the junction unmatched. Germline CDR1 reads SGHKS; CDR2 reads YYEKEE (reference sequence). The CDR3 sequence is 16 residues long. DNA for the CDR3: TGTGCCAGCAGCCCTCAACTAGCGGGAATGGCAGATACGCAGTATTTT. This sequence encodes CASSPQLAGMADTQYF.

The gene calls are TRBV7-2 and TRBJ2-7; TRBD2 agrees at 9 bases. Trimming took 4 bases from V and 6 from J; bases not matched to a gene: 10. The germline V gene has CDR1 SGHTA and CDR2 FQGNSA. This CDR3 is built from 15 residues. CDR3 region: CASSYSGTSPLEQYF. For the CDR3, the DNA is TGTGCCAGCAGCTATTCCGGGACTAGCCCTCTCGAGCAGTACTTC.

The chain joins TRBV7-9 to TRBJ1-2; D is unclear. With 6 bases removed from V and 3 bases from J, the gap between germline ends came to 8 bases. CDR1 SEHNR and CDR2 FQNEAQ come from the germline V gene (reference sequence). The CDR3 is made up of 12 amino acids. CDR3 DNA sequence: TGTGCCAGCAGTGACTCGTACTATGGCTACACCTTC. Protein: CASSDSYYGYTF.

J is TRBJ1-1 and V is TRBV5-1; 7 bases are a match to TRBD1. The CDR3 covers 14 residues. In germline, CDR1 is SGHRS, CDR2 YFSETQ. V was pared by 5 bases and J by 4 bases, with 8 bases of the junction left unmatched. Here the CDR3 reads CASRPTGDTTEAFF. The CDR3 region has the DNA TGCGCCAGCAGGCCCACAGGGGATACCACTGAAGCTTTCTTT.

This clone occurred a few times. The rearrangement joins TRBV10-1 to TRBJ2-7; D is undetermined. This CDR3 spans 13 amino acids. V lost 3 bases, J lost 5 bases, and 11 bases lay in between. Germline CDR1 reads WNHNN; CDR2 reads SYGVQD (reference sequence). The CDR3 DNA sequence: TGCGCCAGCAGTGATTTTATTTCGGACGAGCAGTACTTC. Its translation: CASSDFISDEQYF.

The rearrangement joins TRBV28 to TRBJ2-2, with D tentatively TRBD2 (5 bases). CDR3 length: 15 amino acids. The ends were cut back, 2 bases at V and 4 bases at J, with 11 bases in the middle. Per germline, CDR1 MDHEN and CDR2 SYDVKM. CDR3 in amino acids: CASSLRGLGTGELFF. In DNA, the CDR3 is TGTGCCAGCAGTTTACGGGGATTGGGCACCGGGGAGCTGTTTTTT.

The chain is built from TRBV29-1 and TRBJ2-7; 8 bases match TRBD2. The CDR3 is 15 residues long. V lost 6 bases to trimming and J lost 4 bases; unmatched junction nucleotides: 14. CDR1 and CDR2 from the germline V gene are SQVTM and ANQGSEA. The CDR3 nucleotides read TGCAGCGTCGGGAGCCTCCAGCGGGAGCAATACGAGCAGTACTTC. Protein: CSVGSLQREQYEQYF.

This clone was detected once. V usage is TRBV29-1 and J usage is TRBJ2-1; weak D call: TRBD2 (6 bases). CDR1 is SQVTM, CDR2 ANQGSEA, per germline. The CDR3 covers 13 residues. V shed 4 bases and J shed 8 bases, with 15 bases lying between them. The CDR3 bases are TGCAGCGTTGGACTAGTGAGGAGGGATGAGCAGTTCTTC. This encodes CSVGLVRRDEQFF.

The rearrangement links TRBV2 to TRBJ1-3; D is unresolved. Trimming took 4 bases from V and 6 from J, leaving 16 bases between them. The CDR3 loop spans 15 amino acids. The germline V gene encodes CDR1 SNHLY and CDR2 FYNNEI. CDR3 residues: CASSASRAGENTIYF. The CDR3 nucleotides read TGTGCCAGCAGTGCGTCCCGGGCCGGGGAAAACACCATATATTTT.

The sample holds one count of this clone. The J gene is TRBJ1-2, the V gene TRBV5-5; 9 bases are shared with TRBD1. Unmatched junction bases numbered 12, after V lost 4 bases and J lost 2 bases. The CDR3 loop spans 17 amino acids. Germline V gene lookup returns CDR1 SGHKS and CDR2 YYEKEE (reference sequence). CDR3 region: CASSLRTGVFLNYGYTF. For the CDR3, the DNA is TGTGCCAGCAGCCTAAGGACAGGGGTTTTTCTCAACTATGGCTACACCTTC. Combining the CDR3 with reference TRBV5-5 and TRBJ1-2 gives the whole variable domain DAGVTQSPTHLIKTRGQQVTLRCSPISGHKSVSWYQQVLGQGPQFIFQYYEKEERGRGNFPDRFSARQFPNYSSELNVNALLLGDSALYLCASSLRTGVFLNYGYTFGSGTRLTVV.

V usage is TRBV2 and J usage is TRBJ1-5, with D possibly TRBD1 on 5 matching bases. The CDR3 spans 17 residues. Trimming shortened V by 7 bases and J by 5 bases, and 24 bases separated the two germline ends. Germline V gene data show CDR1 as SNHLY and CDR2 as FYNNEI. The CDR3 loop reads CASTPTWRGKGDQPQHF. CDR3 coding DNA: TGTGCCAGCACCCCTACCTGGCGGGGGAAAGGAGATCAGCCCCAGCATTTT.

The rearrangement uses TRBV11-3 and TRBJ2-1; 10 bases match TRBD2. Germline V gene lookup returns CDR1 SGHNT and CDR2 YENEEA. This CDR3 region has 15 residues. With V trimmed by 5 bases and J by 5 bases, 6 bases remained unmatched. The CDR3 DNA reads TGTGCCAGCAGCCCAGGACTAGCGGAAAACAATGAGCAGTTCTTC. Its translation is CASSPGLAENNEQFF.

The J gene is TRBJ2-1, the V gene TRBV29-1, with D perhaps matching TRBD1 (6 bases). The CDR3 runs to 10 residues. V was pared by 7 bases and J by 10 bases, with 11 bases between. Germline-derived CDR1 and CDR2 are SQVTM and ANQGSEA. CDR3: CSAGAVEQFF. The CDR3 DNA is TGCAGCGCAGGGGCTGTGGAGCAGTTCTTC.

The sample holds one count of this clone. This sequence joins TRBV7-6 and TRBJ2-1; 8 nucleotides line up with TRBD2. CDR3 length: 15 residues. The V gene end was trimmed by 6 bases and the J gene end by 3 bases; junction bases not matched to a gene: 7. The germline gives CDR1 SGHVS, CDR2 FNYEAQ. CDR3 loop: CASSPLSGSYNEQFF. CDR3 in DNA: TGTGCCAGCAGTCCCCTCAGCGGGAGCTACAATGAGCAGTTCTTC. The variable domain in full, with the rest retrieved from reference TRBV7-6 and TRBJ2-1, is GAGVSQSPRYKVTKRGQDVALRCDPISGHVSLYWYRQALGQGPEFLTYFNYEAQQDKSGLPNDRFSAERPEGSISTLTIQRTEQRDSAMYRCASSPLSGSYNEQFFGPGTRLTVL.

The chain is built from TRBV5-1 and TRBJ2-1; 8 bases agree with TRBD1. Germline V gives CDR1 SGHRS, CDR2 YFSETQ. V shed 4 bases and J 6 bases; nucleotides not matched to a gene: 12. This CDR3 region has 16 residues. CDR3 sequence: CASSPDQGQGSNEQFF. The CDR3 bases are TGCGCCAGCAGCCCGGACCAAGGACAGGGAAGCAATGAGCAGTTCTTC.

The chain uses TRBV4-1 and TRBJ2-5, with 8 nucleotides matching TRBD1. Trimming cost V 4 bases and J 3 bases; bases outside gene matches: 4. The CDR3 loop spans 14 amino acids. The V gene's germline CDR1 is MGHRA and CDR2 YSYEKL. The DNA of the CDR3 is TGCGCCAGCAGCCGGAAGGACAGGGAAGAGACCCAGTACTTC. Translation gives CASSRKDREETQYF.

The J gene is TRBJ2-7, the V gene TRBV6-6; 7 bases are shared with TRBD1. Germline CDR1 MNHNY, CDR2 SVGAGI (reference sequence). V was pared by 5 bases and J by 5 bases, with 12 bases of the junction left unmatched. The CDR3 has 15 residues. CDR3 DNA sequence: TGTGCCAGCAGTGTACTTCGGGACAGTAACGACGAGCAGTACTTC. This sequence encodes CASSVLRDSNDEQYF.

This sequence joins TRBV2 and TRBJ2-5; 11 bases fit TRBD2. In germline, CDR1 is SNHLY, CDR2 FYNNEI. The length of the CDR3 is 15 residues. The trim removed 7 bases at V and 4 bases at J, leaving 8 bases unmatched. The CDR3: CASTEGGTSGETQYF. The CDR3 nucleotides read TGTGCCAGCACCGAGGGGGGGACTAGCGGAGAGACCCAGTACTTC.

The chain uses TRBV5-1 and TRBJ1-1; the D gene is possibly TRBD1 (5 bases). V lost 0 bases and J 4 bases, leaving 13 bases between the germline ends. This CDR3 contains 15 residues. Germline CDR1 and CDR2: SGHRS and YFSETQ. For the CDR3, the DNA is TGCGCCAGCAGCTTGGATGGGGCCTGGGGCACTGAAGCTTTCTTT. Its translation: CASSLDGAWGTEAFF.

The chain links TRBV18 to TRBJ2-1, with 8 bases identical to TRBD2. CDR1 is KGHSH, CDR2 LQKENI, per germline. The CDR3 spans 16 residues. V trimming: 1 base; J trimming: 9 bases; junction bases outside the gene matches: 11. CDR3 in amino acids: CASSPRTGRAGSEQFF. CDR3 in DNA: TGTGCCAGCTCACCACGGACCGGGAGGGCCGGGAGTGAGCAGTTCTTC.

This chain uses TRBV7-2 with TRBJ1-2; D call uncertain. There are 12 residues in the CDR3. Germline-derived CDR1 and CDR2 are SGHTA and FQGNSA. The V end was cut by 1 base, the J end by 6 bases, with 6 bases between. CDR3 amino acids: CASSLVLNGYTF. DNA of the CDR3: TGTGCCAGCAGCTTAGTTCTAAATGGCTACACCTTC.